These T cell receptor beta chains were read from a single sample in a study of blood T cells in healthy people across ages. TCRdb re-called the 5' RACE reads with MiXCR, one entry per CDR3 protein. The sample carries approximately 790,000 distinct CDR3 sequences, approximately 67% recorded once. Input material: blood. The receptor source for this set is a man aged 30 to 39 in good health. Both conserved end residues are part of each CDR3. Clone size is stated in some rows and not others, as once, few, many or a class when expanded.

j_gene,v_gene,abundance,CDR3aa
TRBJ2-3,TRBV20-1,.,CSASTSGTTDTQYF
TRBJ2-5,TRBV7-9,.,CASSDGETQYF
TRBJ2-5,TRBV28,.,CASSLLRDSETQYF
TRBJ2-1,TRBV29-1,few,CSVDLLWDEQFF
TRBJ2-6,TRBV20-1,.,CSARKLAGAYSGANVLTF
TRBJ2-7,TRBV20-1,.,CSARQGKEQYF
TRBJ2-7,TRBV30,.,CAWSVQRGGPLNEQYF
TRBJ1-4,TRBV4-1,.,CASSGINEKLFF
TRBJ2-5,TRBV28,.,CASSAPGLGFETQYF
TRBJ1-5,TRBV7-2,.,CASSPGRGSPQHF
TRBJ2-3,TRBV4-1,.,CASIGPLTDTQYF
TRBJ1-2,TRBV12-3/TRBV12-4,.,CASSPLTQAYGYTF
TRBJ2-1,TRBV9,.,CASSAAGAPPFF
TRBJ1-2,TRBV6-2/TRBV6-3,.,CASSTRLYGYTF
TRBJ2-5,TRBV7-2,few,CASSPLAGFQETQYF
TRBJ2-3,TRBV15,.,CATRERGTQYF
.,TRBV29-1,.,CSVGTSGGTKTQYF
TRBJ2-1,TRBV2,.,CASSEEQNHYNEQFF
TRBJ2-6,TRBV5-1,.,CASSSATDSGANVLTF
TRBJ1-6,TRBV10-3,.,CAIGEGQGQSPLHF
TRBJ1-2,TRBV27,.,CASRLGTGAGYGYTF
TRBJ1-2,TRBV6-1,.,CASRDGSANYGYTF